The 32 T cell receptor beta chains presented below share a single source sample, sequenced in a study of cytomegalovirus exposure and HLA in healthy donors. This PCR relied on a set of 60 Vbeta primers and 13 Jbeta primers. The method was immunoSEQ multiplex PCR; TCRdb's version includes in-frame clones alone and lacks a portion of them. The sample contains over 150,000 clones, around 75% of which appear only once. The sample consisted of PBMCs. These receptors all stem from a man aged 25 to 40 in good health and CMV-seropositive.

V gene TRBV4-2 combines with J gene TRBJ1-6, with 9 bases fitting TRBD1. CDR1 is LGHNA, CDR2 YNFKEQ, per germline. This CDR3 has 16 residues. J lost 7 bases, V lost 0 bases, and 4 bases had no gene match. The CDR3 reads CASSQEFDRGNSPLHF. The DNA for the CDR3 is TGTGCCAGCAGCCAAGAGTTTGACAGGGGGAATTCACCCCTCCACTTT.

This chain links TRBV27 with TRBJ1-6; D is perhaps TRBD1 (5 bases). Per germline, CDR1 MNHEY and CDR2 SMNVEV (reference sequence). The V end was cut by 4 bases, the J end by 8 bases, with 15 bases between. The CDR3 has 15 amino acids. The CDR3 protein is CASSSRWVGDSPLHF. The CDR3 DNA sequence: TGTGCCAGCAGTTCAAGGTGGGTAGGGGATTCACCCCTCCACTTT.

The chain joins TRBV30 to TRBJ1-5, with TRBD1 as a possible D gene (5 bases). V lost 2 bases and J 6 bases, leaving 8 bases between the germline ends. This CDR3 region has 12 residues. Germline CDR1 GTSNPN, CDR2 SVGIG (reference sequence). The CDR3 region has the DNA TGTGCCTGGAGTCCCCAGGGTCAGCCCCAGCATTTT. This codes for CAWSPQGQPQHF.

This sequence joins TRBV6-1 and TRBJ2-1; TRBD2 matches 13 bases. The trim removed 3 bases at V and 12 bases at J, leaving 8 bases unmatched. The CDR3 extends over 15 amino acids. Germline assignment: CDR1 MNHNS and CDR2 SASEGT. In nucleotides, the CDR3 is TGTGCCAGCAGTGATGCGGGACTAGCGGGGAGGGGGCAGTTCTTC. This encodes CASSDAGLAGRGQFF.

This clone showed up just a few times. CDR3 sequence reads: CAWSRTENQPQHF. The CDR3 DNA sequence: TGTGCCTGGAGTCGGACAGAAAATCAGCCCCAGCATTTT. The chain recombines TRBV30 with TRBJ1-5, with D perhaps matching TRBD1 (6 bases). The V gene's germline CDR1 is GTSNPN and CDR2 SVGIG (reference sequence). The CDR3 runs 13 residues. Trimming took off 2 bases at V and 4 bases at J, with 9 bases between the two ends.

The CDR3 bases are TGTGCCAGCAGTGATGGAGGGTACGGGAGAAAACTGTTTTTT. Encoded protein: CASSDGGYGRKLFF. The chain combines TRBV2 with TRBJ1-4; D remains ambiguous. Germline values: CDR1 SNHLY, CDR2 FYNNEI. V dropped 3 bases and J dropped 10 bases, with 15 bases sitting between them. This CDR3 comprises 14 residues.

The chain joins TRBV27 to TRBJ1-5, with 8 nucleotides matching TRBD1. The CDR3 length is 15 residues. J lost 9 bases, V lost 0 bases, and 7 bases had no gene match. The germline V gene has CDR1 MNHEY and CDR2 SMNVEV (reference sequence). Here the CDR3 DNA reads TGTGCCAGCAGTTTATCAGGACAGGGATTGATGCCCCAGCATTTT. The encoded protein is CASSLSGQGLMPQHF.

This clone was found a few times. The CDR3 sequence is CASLDFTQETQYF. The CDR3 region has the DNA TGTGCCAGCTTAGACTTCACGCAAGAGACCCAGTACTTC. V usage is TRBV18 and J usage is TRBJ2-5; D remains unclear. From germline, CDR1 is KGHSH and CDR2 LQKENI. The CDR3 is 13 residues long. V lost 7 bases to trimming and J lost 2 bases, with 11 bases between them.

This sequence joins TRBV9 and TRBJ1-1; 8 bases align to TRBD1. J gave up 11 bases and V 3 bases, and 18 bases lay outside the gene matches. This CDR3 is 16 amino acids long. Germline CDR1 is SGDLS and CDR2 is YYNGEE. The CDR3 sequence: CASSASPGQEPSGAFF. In DNA, the CDR3 is TGTGCCAGCAGCGCGTCACCGGGACAGGAGCCGTCGGGGGCTTTCTTT.

The chain links TRBV7-2 to TRBJ2-7; 8 positions agree with TRBD2. The CDR3 has 16 residues. From germline, CDR1 is SGHTA and CDR2 FQGNSA. The V and J ends lost 1 base and 7 bases, in that order; junction bases with no gene match: 12. Here the CDR3 reads CASSLGAGALGEEQYF. The CDR3, as DNA: TGTGCCAGCAGCTTAGGAGCGGGGGCTCTAGGGGAGGAGCAGTACTTC. The full variable domain, in which reference TRBV7-2 and TRBJ2-7 provide the parts outside the CDR3, is GAGVSQSPSNKVTEKGKDVELRCDPISGHTALYWYRQSLGQGLEFLIYFQGNSAPDKSGLPSDRFSAERTGGSVSTLTIQRTQQEDSAVYLCASSLGAGALGEEQYFGPGTRLTVT.

The chain is built from TRBV7-8 and TRBJ2-3, with TRBD2 matching over 8 bases. Germline loops: CDR1 SGHVS, CDR2 FQNEAQ. With V trimmed by 1 base and J by 2 bases, 5 bases remained unmatched. The CDR3 is 16 residues long. The CDR3 nucleotides are TGTGCCAGCAGCTTAGTTGGCGGGGGGTCCACAGATACGCAGTATTTT. This sequence encodes CASSLVGGGSTDTQYF. The full variable domain, in which reference TRBV7-8 and TRBJ2-3 provide the parts outside the CDR3, is GAGVSQSPRYKVAKRGQDVALRCDPISGHVSLFWYQQALGQGPEFLTYFQNEAQLDKSGLPSDRFFAERPEGSVSTLKIQRTQQEDSAVYLCASSLVGGGSTDTQYFGPGTRLTVL.

The rearrangement links TRBV15 to TRBJ1-2; possible D gene TRBD1, 6 bases. V dropped 0 bases and J dropped 7 bases, with 12 bases sitting between them. The CDR3 has 14 amino acids. Germline V gene lookup returns CDR1 LNHNV and CDR2 YYDKDF (reference sequence). The CDR3 protein is CATSREAGVFGYTF. Here the CDR3 DNA reads TGTGCCACCAGCAGAGAAGCAGGGGTGTTTGGCTACACCTTC.

The genes are TRBV7-8 and TRBJ1-1; the match to TRBD1 covers 11 bases. Trimming at V came to 4 bases and at J to 5 bases, leaving 6 bases not matched to a gene. The CDR3 has 15 residues. Germline V gene sequence: CDR1 SGHVS, CDR2 FQNEAQ. This CDR3 is CASSYGQGALTEAFF. CDR3 sequence (DNA): TGTGCCAGCAGCTACGGACAGGGGGCGCTTACTGAAGCTTTCTTT.

J is TRBJ2-1 and V is TRBV9; 7 bases match TRBD2. Trimming at V came to 4 bases and at J to 0 bases, leaving 4 bases not matched to a gene. The CDR3 consists of 15 residues. The germline gives CDR1 SGDLS, CDR2 YYNGEE. Here the CDR3 DNA reads TGTGCCAGCAGCTCGGGGGGAATCTCCTACAATGAGCAGTTCTTC. This sequence encodes CASSSGGISYNEQFF. Drawing the rest from reference TRBV9 and TRBJ2-1, the complete variable domain is DSGVTQTPKHLITATGQRVTLRCSPRSGDLSVYWYQQSLDQGLQFLIQYYNGEERAKGNILERFSAQQFPDLHSELNLSSLELGDSALYFCASSSGGISYNEQFFGPGTRLTVL.

The chain joins TRBV19 to TRBJ2-6, with TRBD1 matching 7 bases. This CDR3 has 15 residues. Losses at the gene ends were 7 bases for V and 2 bases for J; bases not matched to a gene: 5. The germline V gene has CDR1 LNHDA and CDR2 SQIVND (reference sequence). The CDR3 DNA is TGTGCCAGTACCGACACAGGGGCTGGGGCCAACGTCCTGACTTTC. Its translation: CASTDTGAGANVLTF.

The rearrangement links TRBV6-5 to TRBJ1-2; 11 nucleotides align to TRBD1. CDR1 and CDR2 (germline): MNHEY, SVGAGI. The trim removed 1 base at V and 4 bases at J, leaving 2 bases unmatched. There are 15 residues in the CDR3. The CDR3 protein is CASSYWTGGTYGYTF. The CDR3 DNA sequence: TGTGCCAGCAGTTACTGGACAGGGGGCACCTATGGCTACACCTTC.

The chain is built from TRBV27 and TRBJ1-5; TRBD1 matches 8 bases. CDR3 size: 15 residues. Germline-derived CDR1 and CDR2 are MNHEY and SMNVEV (reference sequence). V lost 6 bases to trimming and J lost 7 bases; unmatched junction nucleotides: 11. As DNA, the CDR3 is TGTGCCAGCAGACCAGAAGGACAGGGTTGGCAGCCCCAGCATTTT. It translates to CASRPEGQGWQPQHF.

The chain has TRBV9 and TRBJ2-1; D may be TRBD2 (6 bases). Germline lookup yields CDR1 SGDLS and CDR2 YYNGEE. The V gene lost 3 bases and the J gene lost 4 bases, with 17 bases spanning the gap. This CDR3 is built from 16 residues. The CDR3 protein is CASSGTMGGAYNEQFF. CDR3 bases: TGTGCCAGCAGCGGCACGATGGGCGGGGCTTACAATGAGCAGTTCTTC.

CDR3 coding DNA: TGTGCCTGGAAAGTTAGGGGAATGAACACTGAAGCTTTCTTT. As protein: CAWKVRGMNTEAFF. J is TRBJ1-1 and V is TRBV30, with D perhaps TRBD1 (5 bases). This CDR3 region has 14 residues. The germline V gene has CDR1 GTSNPN and CDR2 SVGIG (reference sequence). V lost 4 bases and J lost 0, with 12 bases in between.

The rearrangement joins TRBV30 to TRBJ1-2, with D perhaps matching TRBD1 (5 bases). Germline CDR1 reads GTSNPN; CDR2 reads SVGIG (reference sequence). The V gene lost 5 bases and the J gene lost 8 bases, with 18 bases spanning the gap. The CDR3 has 13 amino acids. CDR3 amino acids: CAWLFPGSGGYTF. The CDR3 nucleotides are TGTGCCTGGTTATTTCCAGGGTCAGGAGGCTACACCTTC. Full variable domain (missing parts from reference TRBV30 and TRBJ1-2): SQTIHQWPATLVQPVGSPLSLECTVEGTSNPNLYWYRQAAGRGLQLLFYSVGIGQISSEVPQNLSASRPQDRQFILSSKKLLLSDSGFYLCAWLFPGSGGYTFGSGTRLTVV.

This chain uses TRBV6-1 with TRBJ2-7, with D uncertain. V shed 11 bases and J shed 3 bases, with 14 bases lying between them. CDR3 size: 12 residues. CDR1 and CDR2 from the germline V gene are MNHNS and SASEGT. The CDR3 sequence: CASRRSDYEQYF. CDR3 nucleotides: TGTGCCTCCCGAAGGAGTGACTACGAGCAGTACTTC.

The chain links TRBV5-8 to TRBJ1-5, with D possibly TRBD1 on 5 matching bases. The CDR3 is 15 residues long. The germline V and J ends were trimmed by 0 bases and 5 bases, with 12 bases remaining between them. Germline V gene data show CDR1 as SGHTS and CDR2 as YDEGEE. The CDR3 loop reads CASSLEFGGDQPQHF. DNA for the CDR3: TGTGCCAGCAGCTTGGAATTTGGGGGGGATCAGCCCCAGCATTTT.

The chain carries TRBV7-2 and TRBJ1-2, with D tentatively TRBD1 (5 bases). There are 14 residues in the CDR3. Looked up from germline, CDR1 is SGHTA and CDR2 is FQGNSA. V gave up 5 bases and J gave up 5 bases, with 15 bases separating them. The CDR3 protein is CASSLKAGPYGYTF. CDR3 nucleotides: TGTGCCAGCAGCCTAAAGGCAGGGCCTTATGGCTACACCTTC.

The chain joins TRBV2 to TRBJ2-1; D is ambiguous. Trimming shortened V by 7 bases and J by 3 bases, and 16 bases separated the two germline ends. Germline CDR1 and CDR2: SNHLY and FYNNEI. This CDR3 has 15 residues. The CDR3 is CASMVRALFYNEQFF. The CDR3 nucleotides read TGTGCCAGCATGGTGCGAGCGTTGTTCTACAATGAGCAGTTCTTC.

In this sample, this clone turned up a few times. This chain links TRBV28 with TRBJ2-3, with TRBD2 identical over 7 bases. Per the germline V gene, CDR1 is MDHEN and CDR2 is SYDVKM. This CDR3 has 14 residues. V was pared by 10 bases and J by 3 bases, with 10 bases of the junction left unmatched. The CDR3: CATRGRRVTDTQYF. The CDR3, as DNA: TGTGCCACCCGCGGGAGAAGGGTAACAGATACGCAGTATTTT. Full variable domain (missing parts from reference TRBV28 and TRBJ2-3): DVKVTQSSRYLVKRTGEKVFLECVQDMDHENMFWYRQDPGLGLRLIYFSYDVKMKEKGDIPEGYSVSREKKERFSLILESASTNQTSMYLCATRGRRVTDTQYFGPGTRLTVL.

The chain carries TRBV7-2 and TRBJ1-5; D possibly corresponds to TRBD1 (6 bases). The germline gives CDR1 SGHTA, CDR2 FQGNSA. Trimming removed 3 bases from V and 4 bases from J, with 10 bases in between. This CDR3 contains 14 residues. CDR3 in amino acids: CASSFNRDNQPQHF. In DNA, the CDR3 is TGTGCCAGCAGCTTTAACAGGGATAATCAGCCCCAGCATTTT.

As to this clone: Other DNA variants within this sample encode the same CDR3. This chain connects TRBV6-5 to TRBJ1-1, with D perhaps matching TRBD1 (5 bases). Germline V gene data show CDR1 as MNHEY and CDR2 as SVGAGI. V shed 5 bases and J shed 1 base, with 8 bases lying between them. This CDR3 contains 13 residues. For the CDR3, the DNA is TGTGCCAGCAGTCGGCAGGGGAACACTGAAGCTTTCTTT. As protein: CASSRQGNTEAFF.

This clone was found a few times. The rearrangement links TRBV5-8 to TRBJ1-1; D gene uncertain. The CDR3 is 13 amino acids. Germline CDR1 reads SGHTS; CDR2 reads YDEGEE. Trimming left V 6 bases short and J 1 base short, with 10 bases between. As DNA, the CDR3 is TGTGCCAGCATAAGGAGAAAGAACACTGAAGCTTTCTTT. Translation gives CASIRRKNTEAFF.

This clone was seen a few times. This chain uses TRBV25-1 with TRBJ2-3; a possible D gene is TRBD1 (6 bases). This CDR3 has 12 residues. The V gene's germline CDR1 is MGHDK and CDR2 SYGVNS. CDR3 protein: CAIQGITDTQYF. In nucleotides, the CDR3 is TGTGCGATCCAGGGGATCACAGATACGCAGTATTTT. The complete variable domain, with remaining parts taken from reference TRBV25-1 and TRBJ2-3, reads EADIYQTPRYLVIGTGKKITLECSQTMGHDKMYWYQQDPGMELHLIHYSYGVNSTEKGDLSSESTVSRIRTEHFPLTLESARPSHTSQYLCAIQGITDTQYFGPGTRLTVL.

The chain couples TRBV4-1 to TRBJ2-7, with 7 nucleotides matching TRBD2. Germline V gives CDR1 MGHRA, CDR2 YSYEKL. V lost 0 bases, J lost 3 bases, and 8 bases stayed unmatched. The CDR3 sequence is 16 residues long. CDR3 sequence reads: CASSQDRGGRVYEQYF. The DNA for the CDR3 is TGCGCCAGCAGCCAAGATCGGGGAGGGAGAGTCTACGAGCAGTACTTC.

The rearrangement joins TRBV11-3 to TRBJ1-5; no definite D call. There are 16 residues in the CDR3. The germline V gene encodes CDR1 SGHNT and CDR2 YENEEA. V was pared by 1 base and J by 2 bases, with 12 bases between. The DNA of the CDR3 is TGTGCCAGCAGCTTAGCTCTGAGGGAGGGCAATCAGCCCCAGCATTTT. This sequence encodes CASSLALREGNQPQHF.

This clone was observed a few times. V gene TRBV29-1 combines with J gene TRBJ2-2, with TRBD1 matching over 9 bases. Germline V gene data show CDR1 as SQVTM and CDR2 as ANQGSEA. The CDR3 has 15 residues. V dropped 4 bases and J dropped 4; count of bases not matched to a gene: 7. The CDR3 reads CSVGSGQGITGELFF. The CDR3 bases are TGCAGCGTTGGGTCCGGACAGGGGATCACCGGGGAGCTGTTTTTT.